These T cell receptor beta chains were read from a single sample in a study of cytotoxic CD8 clonotypes in ibrutinib-treated CLL. Sequencing was performed with immunoSEQ multiplex PCR; in TCRdb, only in-frame clones are kept and a portion is missing. The sample has tens of thousands of clones, about three quarters seen once. Specimen: PBMCs, collected after 12 months of ibrutinib treatment. Receptors originate from a human donor with chronic lymphocytic leukemia. Both conserved end residues are part of each CDR3.

V: TRBV11-2
J: TRBJ2-5
CDR3: CASSSGETQYF

V: TRBV7-8
J: TRBJ2-3
CDR3: CASSFRDGFIDTQYF

V: TRBV6-6
J: TRBJ2-3
CDR3: CASSLAGTQYF

V: TRBV6-5
J: TRBJ2-7
CDR3: CASSAQGLAGSRQYF

V: TRBV28
J: TRBJ2-5
CDR3: CATRRTNRETQYF

V: TRBV18
J: TRBJ1-1
CDR3: CASSRRTGQNTEAFF

V: TRBV19
J: TRBJ2-5
CDR3: CASSITSRETQYF

V: TRBV19
J: TRBJ2-7
CDR3: CASSTTGASEQYF

V: TRBV30
J: TRBJ2-1
CDR3: CAWSASGRGAYNEQFF

V: TRBV11-2
J: TRBJ2-3
CDR3: CASSHLGTDTQYF

V: TRBV10-3
J: TRBJ2-1
CDR3: CAISEWLLDNEQFF

V: TRBV18
J: TRBJ2-1
CDR3: CASSPVRTSDNEQFF

V: TRBV7-2
J: TRBJ2-5
CDR3: CASSERTGGGPMETQYF

V: TRBV9
J: TRBJ1-3
CDR3: CASSGRVGLSGNTIYF

V: TRBV10-3
J: TRBJ1-6
CDR3: CAISGRQGDSPLHF

V: TRBV28
J: TRBJ2-7
CDR3: CASSSPGTGIQYF

V: TRBV5-1
J: TRBJ2-5
CDR3: CASKLGGDQETQYF

V: TRBV5-4
J: TRBJ2-2
CDR3: CASSRQVEANTGELFF

V: TRBV19
J: TRBJ1-4
CDR3: CASTRTGGDEKLFF

V: TRBV19
J: TRBJ1-5
CDR3: CASSPRGQPQHF

V: TRBV5-1
J: TRBJ2-1
CDR3: CASSTEVAGSGEQFF

V: TRBV28
J: TRBJ1-2
CDR3: CASTNPGQGSFDGYTF

V: TRBV7-9
J: TRBJ2-5
CDR3: CASSGGTSGETQYF

V: TRBV30
J: TRBJ1-5
CDR3: CAWSVQGYGLGPQHF

V: TRBV5-6
J: TRBJ2-7
CDR3: CASSLGLGAPEQYF

V: TRBV9
J: TRBJ2-1
CDR3: CASSVGTSGNNEQFF

V: TRBV11-2
J: TRBJ2-2
CDR3: CASSWRSGGTGELFF

V: TRBV5-4
J: TRBJ2-2
CDR3: CASSFGQLNTGELFF

V: TRBV5-4
J: TRBJ2-3
CDR3: CASSSLGTDTQYF

V: TRBV4-1
J: TRBJ1-1
CDR3: CASSPILEGEAFF

V: TRBV10-3
J: TRBJ1-1
CDR3: CAISESWPAQGNTEAFF

V: TRBV11-3
J: TRBJ2-1
CDR3: CASSLGGLGYNEQFF

V: TRBV29-1
J: TRBJ2-7
CDR3: CSVKDRGPYEQYF

V: TRBV27
J: TRBJ1-1
CDR3: CASRYHRGGGLEAFF

V: TRBV18
J: TRBJ2-5
CDR3: CASSQSGPQETQYF

V: TRBV4-3
J: TRBJ1-4
CDR3: CASSQQMGEKLFF

V: TRBV9
J: TRBJ1-3
CDR3: CASSDVGAPGGNTIYF

V: TRBV4-1
J: TRBJ2-1
CDR3: CASSQETGSSYNEQFF

V: TRBV27
J: TRBJ1-2
CDR3: CASSFDRVGRRTF

V: TRBV30
J: TRBJ1-1
CDR3: CAWSNRQGGWTEAFF

V: TRBV6-6
J: TRBJ2-1
CDR3: CASSYLTSGAYNEQFF

V: TRBV7-9
J: TRBJ1-2
CDR3: CASKRLPYGYTF

V: TRBV28
J: TRBJ2-3
CDR3: CASSPPTGQPFTDTQYF

V: TRBV27
J: TRBJ2-3
CDR3: CASSWAGADTQYF

V: TRBV27
J: TRBJ2-2
CDR3: CASSFSTGELFF

V: TRBV18
J: TRBJ1-1
CDR3: CASSRGGYTEAFF

V: TRBV5-1
J: TRBJ1-1
CDR3: CASSLDRTPGTEAFF

V: TRBV5-6
J: TRBJ2-7
CDR3: CASSPLDRSSYEQYF

V: TRBV19
J: TRBJ2-1
CDR3: CASSTRPSLAGNVNEQFF

V: TRBV4-3
J: TRBJ2-7
CDR3: CASSSHRGPGYEQYF

V: TRBV6-5
J: TRBJ2-7
CDR3: CASSYTGGPGYEQYF

V: TRBV19
J: TRBJ2-2
CDR3: CASRKQGLNTGELFF

V: TRBV2
J: TRBJ2-7
CDR3: CASSEALPPRPYEQYF